The subject of this entry is one TCR beta chain. The sample belongs to a study of identical twins. TCRdb redid the calling of the 5' RACE reads with MiXCR, one entry per CDR3 protein. This sample carries 550,000 to 700,000 distinct CDR3 sequences, less than 25% of them seen once, and the ten largest clones take 4% to 5.5%. This CDR3 region has 14 residues. Trimming shortened V by 1 base and J by 7 bases, and 11 bases separated the two germline ends. These data were also reused for a study on T cells expressing NK-cell markers.

This receptor was taken from a woman between 18 and 29 years old in good health. Source material: PBMCs. This rearrangement joins TRBV12-3 or TRBV12-4 to TRBJ1-5; D gene uncertain. Here the CDR3 reads CASSLVGGSQPQHF. The CDR3 DNA follows: TGTGCCAGCAGTTTAGTGGGTGGTAGCCAGCCCCAGCATTTT.